This is a list of T cell receptor beta chains from one sample in a study of graft-versus-host responses after intestinal transplantation. Generated by immunoSEQ multiplex PCR, the TCRdb table keeps only in-frame clones and is missing some. The table lists about 64,000 clones, more than 85% of them singletons. No antigen has been assigned to these receptors. Sequencing used unstimulated CD8+ T cells sorted from spleen or lymph node cells, obtained before transplant. The receptor source for this set is a human donor who was the organ donor for an intestinal transplant. Both conserved end residues are part of each CDR3. The D gene is left open where the match is weak. Clone size is given for some rows only: seen once, a few or many times, or a class if the clone is expanded.

j_call,clone_size,v_call,d_call,cdr3_aa,cdr3_nt
TRBJ2-6,-,TRBV18,TRBD2,CASSPSASGGSGANVLTF,TGTGCCAGCTCTCCCTCAGCCTCGGGGGGGTCTGGGGCCAACGTCCTGACTTTC
TRBJ2-7,-,TRBV27,TRBD2,CASSLSWAGAYYEQYF,TGTGCCAGCAGTTTATCGTGGGCGGGAGCTTACTACGAGCAGTACTTC
TRBJ1-2,once,TRBV11-2,-,CASTLTGGNYGYTF,TGTGCCAGCACCCTCACGGGGGGGAACTATGGCTACACCTTC
TRBJ1-1,-,TRBV2,-,CAQVMNTEAFF,TGTGCCCAGGTGATGAACACTGAAGCTTTCTTT
TRBJ1-1,-,TRBV19,-,CASMSGYTEAFF,TGTGCCAGTATGTCGGGGTACACTGAAGCTTTCTTT
TRBJ2-7,-,TRBV28,-,CASSLRWWEDYYEQYF,TGTGCCAGCAGTTTGCGGTGGTGGGAGGACTACTACGAGCAGTACTTC
TRBJ2-3,-,TRBV27,-,CASSSLSMSGYTDTQYF,TGTGCCAGCAGTTCCTTATCCATGAGCGGCTACACAGATACGCAGTATTTT
TRBJ1-1,-,TRBV6-5,-,CATSTNAGNTEAFF,TGTGCCACCTCCACCAATGCAGGGAACACTGAAGCTTTCTTT
TRBJ1-1,-,TRBV7-9,TRBD1,CASTPTGKENTEAFF,TGTGCCAGCACCCCGACAGGGAAGGAGAACACTGAAGCTTTCTTT
TRBJ2-3,once,TRBV19,TRBD1,CASSPPTGIGTDTQYF,TGTGCCAGTAGTCCGCCGACAGGGATCGGCACAGATACGCAGTATTTT
TRBJ2-1,-,TRBV10-3,TRBD2,CAISLAGRDLNEQFF,TGTGCCATCAGTTTAGCGGGGCGAGACCTCAATGAGCAGTTCTTC
TRBJ2-4,-,TRBV4-3,-,CASSQELATRKNIQYF,TGCGCCAGCAGCCAAGAACTAGCCACTCGCAAAAACATTCAGTACTTC
TRBJ1-2,-,TRBV6-6,-,CASSYYNNYGYTF,TGTGCCAGCAGTTACTACAATAACTATGGCTACACCTTC
TRBJ2-7,-,TRBV7-9,-,CACMVMSGRYPYEQYF,TGTGCCTGCATGGTGATGAGTGGGAGATATCCCTACGAGCAGTACTTC
TRBJ1-5,-,TRBV5-6,TRBD1,CASSYSYDRAGIGNQPQHF,TGTGCCAGCAGCTATTCGTATGACAGGGCAGGTATTGGCAATCAGCCCCAGCATTTT
TRBJ2-1,-,TRBV7-8,TRBD1,CASSPRGGFSSYNEQFF,TGTGCCAGCAGCCCCAGAGGGGGCTTTAGCTCCTACAATGAGCAGTTCTTC
TRBJ2-1,-,TRBV11-2,TRBD2,CASSLLAGGPDEQFF,TGTGCCAGCAGCTTACTAGCGGGAGGGCCCGATGAGCAGTTCTTC
TRBJ2-5,-,TRBV9,TRBD2,CASSVEREGWETQYF,TGTGCCAGCAGCGTAGAGCGGGAGGGCTGGGAGACCCAGTACTTC
TRBJ1-3,-,TRBV30,-,CAWSGEQGRNTIYF,TGTGCCTGGAGCGGGGAGCAGGGGCGAAACACCATATATTTT
TRBJ1-2,-,TRBV7-6,-,CASSLASRLRVTF,TGTGCCAGCAGCTTAGCGTCCCGGTTGCGGGTCACCTTC
TRBJ1-2,-,TRBV2,-,CASSEYIAGYAYGYTF,TGTGCCAGCAGTGAATATATAGCGGGGTACGCGTATGGCTACACCTTC
TRBJ2-7,-,TRBV7-9,-,CASSLGGPPYEQYF,TGTGCCAGCAGCTTAGGTGGGCCGCCCTACGAGCAGTACTTC
TRBJ1-2,-,TRBV27,-,CASSLDGYSGYTF,TGTGCCAGCAGTTTAGACGGCTATAGCGGCTACACCTTC
TRBJ1-3,-,TRBV2,-,CASSHSGPSSGNTIYF,TGTGCCAGCAGTCACTCAGGCCCGAGCTCTGGAAACACCATATATTTT
TRBJ2-7,-,TRBV9,TRBD2,CASSVNPSGRESYEQYF,TGTGCCAGCAGCGTTAATCCTAGCGGGAGGGAATCCTACGAGCAGTACTTC
TRBJ1-4,-,TRBV30,-,CAWNQGEVEKLFF,TGTGCCTGGAACCAGGGTGAAGTAGAAAAACTGTTTTTT
TRBJ2-5,-,TRBV6-5,TRBD2,CASSETSEPGTQYF,TGTGCCAGCAGTGAGACTAGCGAGCCAGGAACCCAGTACTTC
TRBJ2-7,-,TRBV28,TRBD2,CASSQQPGLAAYEQYF,TGTGCCAGCAGTCAGCAACCGGGACTAGCGGCCTACGAGCAGTACTTC
TRBJ2-3,-,TRBV19,TRBD2,CASSFLAGGPDTQYF,TGTGCCAGTAGTTTTCTAGCGGGAGGCCCAGATACGCAGTATTTT